Below, one T cell receptor (beta chain) is given with its context. This entry comes from a study of blood T cell repertoires in COVID-19. Sequencing used immunoSEQ multiplex PCR; TCRdb keeps in-frame clones, though not all of them. The sample consists of 300,000 to 450,000 clones, more than 75% of them appearing once. Between the trimmed V and J ends, which lost 4 bases and 6 bases, there was a span of 11 bases. Germline V CDR1 and CDR2: MGHDK, SYGVNS. This CDR3 comprises 13 residues. This clonotype was sampled from a man aged 35 to 55 in a cohort exposed to, infected with or recovered from COVID-19 (not recorded which). The sequenced sample consisted of PBMCs or T cells enriched from blood (not recorded which). This chain links TRBV25-1 with TRBJ2-3; tentative D call: TRBD2 (7 bases). CDR3 loop: CASSAGGGDTQYF. For the CDR3, the DNA is TGTGCCAGCAGTGCGGGGGGCGGGGATACGCAGTATTTT.